Shown below are 20 T cell receptor beta chains from a single sample sequenced in a study of blood T cell repertoires in COVID-19. Data came from immunoSEQ multiplex PCR; TCRdb stores just in-frame clones and leaves some out. Of fewer than 250,000 clones listed, 70% to 90% were seen once; the top ten hold 4%. Sequencing was done on a sample of peripheral blood. These receptors originate from a man between 50 and 59 years old with acute or convalescent COVID-19.

J is TRBJ2-1 and V is TRBV9, with 14 bases that match TRBD2. J was trimmed by 0 bases and V by 3 bases; bases with no gene match: 17. Per germline, CDR1 SGDLS and CDR2 YYNGEE. CDR3 length equals 22 residues. The CDR3 loop is CASSDPTSGTSGSGSSYNEQFF. CDR3 DNA: TGTGCCAGCAGCGACCCGACATCCGGGACTAGCGGGAGCGGGAGCTCCTACAATGAGCAGTTCTTC.

The genes are TRBV19 and TRBJ2-7, with 8 bases lining up with TRBD1. With 5 bases clipped from V and 4 bases from J, the junction kept 10 bases outside the gene matches. This CDR3 region has 15 residues. CDR1 and CDR2 (germline): LNHDA, SQIVND (reference sequence). CDR3 DNA sequence: TGTGCCAGTAGTTTTAGCGACAGGGGATCGTACGAGCAGTACTTC. Translating it yields CASSFSDRGSYEQYF.

The CDR3 loop reads CASSSIDLANYGYTF. The DNA for the CDR3 is TGTGCCAGCAGCTCAATAGACCTAGCTAACTATGGCTACACCTTC. The rearrangement links TRBV9 to TRBJ1-2; D is unresolved. The length of the CDR3 is 15 residues. Deletions cut 4 bases from V and 0 bases from J, with 13 bases between. Germline V gene lookup returns CDR1 SGDLS and CDR2 YYNGEE.

The chain is built from TRBV6-6 and TRBJ1-2, with 8 bases aligning to TRBD1. V lost 1 base and J lost 4; bases outside the gene matches: 8. Germline CDR1 reads MNHNY; CDR2 reads SVGAGI (reference sequence). The CDR3 totals 16 residues. The CDR3 here is CASSYLGRGRVYGYTF. The CDR3 DNA is TGTGCCAGCAGTTACTTGGGCAGGGGGCGCGTCTATGGCTACACCTTC.

V gene TRBV5-1 combines with J gene TRBJ2-1, with a weak D call TRBD1 (6 bases). The V and J ends lost 4 bases and 4 bases respectively, with 9 bases between them. The CDR3 length is 13 residues. CDR1 is SGHRS and CDR2 is YFSETQ in the germline V gene. The CDR3 loop is CASSGDNYNEQFF. CDR3 DNA sequence: TGCGCCAGCAGCGGGGACAATTACAATGAGCAGTTCTTC. The full variable domain, its missing parts supplied by reference TRBV5-1 and TRBJ2-1, is KAGVTQTPRYLIKTRGQQVTLSCSPISGHRSVSWYQQTPGQGLQFLFEYFSETQRNKGNFPGRFSGRQFSNSRSEMNVSTLELGDSALYLCASSGDNYNEQFFGPGTRLTVL.

The count of this clone is one. The rearrangement links TRBV25-1 to TRBJ1-2; perhaps TRBD1 as D (6 bases). V was clipped by 1 base and J by 4 bases, with 16 bases between them. The length of the CDR3 is 16 residues. Germline V gene lookup returns CDR1 MGHDK and CDR2 SYGVNS. The CDR3 sequence: CASSESLRTEFYGYTF. The CDR3 DNA reads as TGTGCCAGCAGTGAATCCCTAAGGACAGAATTCTATGGCTACACCTTC.

The CDR3 spells CASSLAGTAAAPELFF. As DNA, the CDR3 is TGTGCCAGCAGCTTAGCTGGGACAGCCGCTGCGCCGGAGCTGTTTTTT. The V gene is TRBV7-6, the J gene TRBJ2-2; 7 nucleotides agree with TRBD1. CDR3 length equals 16 residues. Trimming at V came to 0 bases and at J to 10 bases, leaving 11 bases not matched to a gene. Germline CDR1 reads SGHVS; CDR2 reads FNYEAQ.

This chain connects TRBV5-6 to TRBJ1-4, with 8 bases aligning to TRBD1. The CDR3 extends over 15 amino acids. Trimming removed 4 bases from V and 7 bases from J; junction bases left unmatched: 9. Per germline, CDR1 SGHDT and CDR2 YYEEEE. CDR3 sequence (DNA): TGTGCCAGCAGCCCCCAGGGGGCTTTTCGTGAAAAACTGTTTTTT. Translation: CASSPQGAFREKLFF.

The CDR3 nucleotides are TGTGCCAGCAGTGAAAGTAGGCCCGGGCAGCCCCAGCATTTT. Its translation is CASSESRPGQPQHF. J is TRBJ1-5 and V is TRBV2; D ambiguous. Trimming took 2 bases from V and 7 from J, leaving 12 bases between them. Germline CDR1 and CDR2: SNHLY and FYNNEI. The CDR3 extends over 14 amino acids.

This clone was counted once. This chain's CDR3 is CASSDGGISNQPQHF. DNA for the CDR3: TGTGCCAGCAGTGATGGGGGGATAAGCAATCAGCCCCAGCATTTT. The rearrangement joins TRBV25-1 to TRBJ1-5, with D possibly TRBD1 on 5 matching bases. Trimming shortened V by 3 bases and J by 1 base, and 10 bases separated the two germline ends. The CDR3 sequence is 15 residues long. Germline V lookup: CDR1 MGHDK, CDR2 SYGVNS. Full variable domain (outside the CDR3, taken from reference TRBV25-1 and TRBJ1-5): EADIYQTPRYLVIGTGKKITLECSQTMGHDKMYWYQQDPGMELHLIHYSYGVNSTEKGDLSSESTVSRIRTEHFPLTLESARPSHTSQYLCASSDGGISNQPQHFGDGTRLSIL.

In this sample, this clone turned up a few times. Other DNA variants within this sample encode the same CDR3. CDR3 DNA sequence: TGTGCCAGCAGCGTAACAGGGGGCAACACCGGGGAGCTGTTTTTT. Its protein is CASSVTGGNTGELFF. This chain uses TRBV9 with TRBJ2-2; TRBD1 matches at 9 bases. The trim removed 1 base at V and 2 bases at J, leaving 0 bases unmatched. The CDR3 contains 15 residues. Germline CDR1 reads SGDLS; CDR2 reads YYNGEE. The complete variable domain, with remaining parts taken from reference TRBV9 and TRBJ2-2, reads DSGVTQTPKHLITATGQRVTLRCSPRSGDLSVYWYQQSLDQGLQFLIQYYNGEERAKGNILERFSAQQFPDLHSELNLSSLELGDSALYFCASSVTGGNTGELFFGEGSRLTVL.

The chain uses TRBV18 and TRBJ2-2; 10 positions agree with TRBD2. This CDR3 is 18 amino acids long. V shed 6 bases, J shed 1 base, and the junction held 11 bases outside the gene matches. Germline lookup yields CDR1 KGHSH and CDR2 LQKENI. The chain's CDR3 is CASSRRLAGDRNTGELFF. The CDR3 DNA follows: TGTGCCAGCTCCCGGCGGCTAGCGGGAGACCGGAACACCGGGGAGCTGTTTTTT.

The V call is TRBV2, the J call TRBJ1-5; D unresolved. The CDR3 extends over 14 amino acids. CDR1 and CDR2 (germline): SNHLY, FYNNEI. V lost 3 bases, J lost 5 bases, and 11 bases lay in between. In DNA, the CDR3 is TGTGCCAGCAGTGACTTCCTCCGGGATCAGCCCCAGCATTTT. Translation gives CASSDFLRDQPQHF.

The V and J genes are TRBV15 and TRBJ1-5, with TRBD1 identical over 9 bases. The V segment lost 1 base and the J segment 6 bases; nucleotides outside the gene matches: 4. Germline CDR1 reads LNHNV; CDR2 reads YYDKDF (reference sequence). The length of the CDR3 is 15 residues. The CDR3 sequence: CATSRGGTGSQPQHF. The CDR3 region has the DNA TGTGCCACCAGCAGAGGCGGGACAGGGTCTCAGCCCCAGCATTTT. Full variable domain (rest looked up from reference TRBV15 and TRBJ1-5): DAMVIQNPRYQVTQFGKPVTLSCSQTLNHNVMYWYQQKSSQAPKLLFHYYDKDFNNEADTPDNFQSRRPNTSFCFLDIRSPGLGDTAMYLCATSRGGTGSQPQHFGDGTRLSIL.

The rearrangement links TRBV19 to TRBJ2-1, with TRBD1 matching 8 bases. Germline CDR1 LNHDA, CDR2 SQIVND (reference sequence). This CDR3 contains 18 residues. The trim removed 4 bases at V and 1 base at J, leaving 12 bases unmatched. CDR3 DNA sequence: TGTGCCAGTAGTACCCCCCCATACCGGGACAGGTCCTACAATGAGCAGTTCTTC. This encodes CASSTPPYRDRSYNEQFF.

This chain connects TRBV7-9 to TRBJ1-2; D is possibly TRBD1 (5 bases). This CDR3 spans 14 amino acids. The germline CDR1 and CDR2 sequences are SEHNR and FQNEAQ (reference sequence). V was cut by 5 bases and J by 8 bases, with 18 bases left in between. In nucleotides, the CDR3 is TGTGCCAGCAGCCCCCGGGGGATGGGGGTCGGCTACACCTTC. Translated: CASSPRGMGVGYTF.

This clone was observed once. The CDR3 sequence is CASSYNRAKTQYF. For the CDR3, the DNA is TGTGCCAGCAGTTACAACAGGGCTAAGACCCAGTACTTC. The rearrangement links TRBV6-6 to TRBJ2-5; D may be TRBD1 (6 bases). CDR3 length equals 13 residues. Germline V gene lookup returns CDR1 MNHNY and CDR2 SVGAGI (reference sequence). V was trimmed by 2 bases and J by 6 bases, leaving 10 bases between them.

V is TRBV5-1 and J is TRBJ2-7; 11 bases are a match to TRBD2. Germline CDR1 and CDR2: SGHRS and YFSETQ. Losses at the gene ends were 4 bases for V and 2 bases for J; bases not matched to a gene: 5. CDR3 length: 15 amino acids. The DNA for the CDR3 is TGCGCCAGCAGCCCCGGTAGCGGGAGGGCCTACGAGCAGTACTTC. It translates to CASSPGSGRAYEQYF.

The V call is TRBV19, the J call TRBJ1-5, with 8 bases matching TRBD1. The junction had 6 bases not matched to a gene; V was cut back by 6 bases and J by 2 bases. This CDR3 is 15 amino acids long. In germline, CDR1 is LNHDA, CDR2 SQIVND (reference sequence). The CDR3 region has the DNA TGTGCCAGTAGATCCGACAGGGGCGGCAATCAGCCCCAGCATTTT. Residues: CASRSDRGGNQPQHF. Combining the CDR3 with reference TRBV19 and TRBJ1-5 gives the whole variable domain DGGITQSPKYLFRKEGQNVTLSCEQNLNHDAMYWYRQDPGQGLRLIYYSQIVNDFQKGDIAEGYSVSREKKESFPLTVTSAQKNPTAFYLCASRSDRGGNQPQHFGDGTRLSIL.

The CDR3 sequence is CATRETGSYVGQYF. The DNA for the CDR3 is TGTGCCACCAGGGAGACAGGATCCTACGTAGGGCAGTACTTC. The V and J genes are TRBV15 and TRBJ2-7, with a possible D match to TRBD1 (6 bases). The CDR3 totals 14 residues. The germline gives CDR1 LNHNV, CDR2 YYDKDF (reference sequence). V dropped 6 bases and J dropped 9 bases, with 21 bases sitting between them.